This TCR beta chain is from a study of cytomegalovirus exposure and HLA in healthy donors (dated by TCRdb to 2016 to 2017). Study-level background: An earlier analysis of roughly 570 of the donors reported 250 to 350 Gb of sequence data and around 100 million unique TCR beta sequences obtained from around 180 million T cells. Roughly 5 DR-DQ haplotypes were handled as single units for association and clustering, since linkage in the cohort was strong. The later analysis used no new phenotypic data to find candidate immune exposures, relying instead on TCR beta sequences and their occurrence across donors. Among 300 to 500 genotyped donors of the cohort, an average of around 250,000 unique TCR beta nucleotide sequences was sequenced per donor, of which about 18% were non-productive. All discovery cohort repertoires had been generated on a single sequencing platform. To predict cytomegalovirus infection status, the study brought together high-throughput TCR immunosequencing, statistical association of individual TCRs with disease status, and machine learning. Besides the first cohort of about 730 subjects, a separate validation cohort made up of roughly 120 different subjects was used. To decide whether each TCR beta V gene segment behaved as functional or pseudogenic, an earlier analysis of some 570 of the donors relied on high-throughput TCR beta sequencing. The T cell repertoires of 666 subjects were profiled by immunosequencing and related to cytomegalovirus serostatus. Alongside the repertoire data, information on donor age, sex, ethnicity and CMV serostatus was compiled. HLA typing covered class I and class II loci at four-digit resolution. The aim of the study was to test whether cataloging public T cell receptors could identify signatures of past pathogen exposure. The genetic ancestry cluster associated with self-reported Caucasian donors included 70% to 85% of the 398 genotyped donors. A later analysis re-examined previously published TCR beta repertoires from about 670 donors and added high-resolution HLA genotyping to investigate patterns of TCR occurrence. An early release that covered some 640 HLA-typed donors contained around 300 gigabases of sequencing data and about 84 million unique TCR sequences. Typing coverage varied by locus: about 620-630 donors for A, B, C, DRB1 and DQB1; more than 500 for DQA1; around 610 for DPA1; approximately 490 for DPB1. A later genetic analysis took genome-wide SNP genotypes for about 55% of the 666 donors and used that subset as a discovery cohort.

For this clone: Its antigen is not yet known. It has no much larger one-base neighbor in the sample; base qualities were not kept.

General study outcomes and caveats: When HLA alleles, especially DR and DQ, strongly co-occurred, TCR associations were difficult to assign to individual alleles. The presence/absence analyses assumed that sequencing depth was roughly uniform across donors, and that assumption may not be true. Because the 87-base-pair reads could not distinguish some IMGT-functional V segments, including TRBV6-2 and TRBV6-3, those segments were excluded. A later analysis found that HLA-associated TCR beta chains were more clonally expanded and had lower generation probabilities than equally common non-associated chains. Linkage disequilibrium might explain the correlated functional status among segregating V segments, but an unknown experimental factor could not be ruled out. According to a later analysis, parvovirus B19, influenza, CMV and Epstein-Barr virus appeared linked to several top co-occurrence clusters. At a false discovery rate of 0.05, a later analysis linked around 17,000 TCR beta sequences to specific HLA alleles. A cluster of highly shared sequence variants was judged likely to be a technical artifact of the sequencing pipeline. A further reported finding was that TCR beta sequences accurately predicted the HLA-A and HLA-B alleles for most subjects in the first cohort. The cohort was sequenced for TCR beta chains only, and without alpha or paired-chain data the features that could be detected were limited. The authors suggested that the approach could potentially be generalized to other disease states and immunological phenotypes. The study gave a list of 150 to 200 TCR beta chains associated with cytomegalovirus. V-gene and J-gene trimming of TCR beta chains was associated with a missense DCLRE1C variant in a later genetic analysis, and the association was replicated in an independent cohort. In both the original and validation cohorts, the classifier was reported to diagnose cytomegalovirus status with high specificity and sensitivity. Most TCR sequences were observed very rarely across donors, whereas some public TCRs were present in many individuals. A later genetic analysis reported fewer N-insertions in productive TCRs among donors in an Asian-associated ancestry cluster than the approximately 700-donor mean. A later analysis found that TCR association rates varied across HLA loci, with DRB1 alleles showing the most associated TCRs and HLA-C alleles the fewest. In vitro tests confirmed that a few of the cytomegalovirus-associated TCR beta chains recognize cytomegalovirus antigens. Immune exposure information for the cohort was limited to CMV serostatus. Because some donors lacked HLA typing at each locus, the association tests relied only on the typed subset. The earlier analysis of around 600 of the donors excluded some 16 rarely observed V segments, including chromosome 9 orphons, because counts were too low. Broadly in line with IMGT annotations, most TCR beta V segments showed up in productive rearrangements about 90% or about 30% of the time in an earlier analysis of 450 to 750 of the donors. Most CMV-associated TCR beta chains appeared to be HLA-restricted in a later analysis, and the HLA associations seemed to be driven largely by CMV exposure.

The cohort was made up of approximately 700 healthy bone marrow donors. At the time of sampling, all cohort members were nominally healthy, though unrecorded immune exposures were likely present. The donor was CMV seronegative and was included in the group of several hundred seronegative cohort members. A peripheral blood sample was collected from each donor, and TCR beta sequencing was performed on peripheral blood mononuclear cells. The Qiagen DNeasy Blood Extraction Kit was used to extract genomic DNA from the blood cell samples. In the germline V gene (reference sequence), CDR1 corresponds to LNHDA and CDR2 to SQIVND. From V the trimming removes 0 bases and from J it removes 10 bases, while the gene matches leave 13 bases of the junction unaccounted for. Taken from cysteine to phenylalanine, the CDR3 has 17 residues. The retained sequence is limited to the CDR3, 51 bases, with the frame set at the first base.

The method was the immunoSEQ multiplex PCR assay. The multiplex PCR relied on a mix of 60 forward primers for TCR Vbeta segments and 13 reverse primers for TCR Jbeta segments. A multiplex PCR assay on genomic DNA amplified the CDR3 region of rearranged TCR beta genes. The Illumina HiSeq System was used to sequence the amplified TCR beta libraries as 87-base-pair reads. Per the authors' processing: In a later analysis, roughly 80 million unique TCR beta chains were counted across the approximately 620 repertoires, and approximately 11 million of these chains were shared by at least two donors. Raw reads were error-corrected and collapsed into unique sequences by a nearest-neighbor algorithm in which closely related sequences were merged to remove PCR and sequencing errors. CDR3 sequences were aligned to IMGT reference sequences to assign V, D and J gene segments. For a sequence to be retained, at least a six-nucleotide match to both a V gene segment and a J gene segment was required. Rearrangements were called productive when the CDR3 lacked stop codons and stayed in frame with V and J; all others were non-productive. Following IMGT convention, CDR3 was defined as the stretch from the second conserved V-encoded cysteine up to the conserved J-encoded phenylalanine. The earlier analysis of some 540 of the donors excluded any sequence lacking an unambiguous match to a single V gene segment. In an earlier analysis of several hundred of the donors, V segments were called functional above 56.7% productive rearrangements and were called segregating when the between-donor standard deviation exceeded 5%. A statistical classification framework was built to diagnose cytomegalovirus status from the catalog of TCR beta chain sequences. In a later analysis, TCR nucleotide sequences were compared against IMGT/GENE-DB human TR gene sequences so that V and J genes could be assigned. The TCRdist pipeline was used in a later analysis to assign CDR3 sequences and most-parsimonious VDJ recombination scenarios. In a later analysis, every TCR beta chain was defined by the combination of its CDR3 amino acid sequence and its V-gene family, and reads without a unique V-gene family were dropped. To address suspected cross-contamination and a sequencing artifact, a later analysis removed under 600 highly shared, low-generation-probability nucleotide sequences. In a later analysis, a clonal expansion index was calculated for each public chain from normalized within-repertoire ranks of inferred template counts. Generation probabilities in a later analysis came from a VDJ recombination model fitted to out-of-frame rearrangements, and those results were checked against IGoR. In a later analysis, hypergeometric tests were used to score TCR-TCR, TCR-HLA and TCR-CMV co-occurrence, with a repertoire-size bias correction applied to TCR pairs. To estimate false discovery rates, a later analysis permuted the HLA or CMV assignments 20 times. A later analysis grouped co-occurring TCRs with DBSCAN, adding TCRdist sequence similarity when clustering within HLA-allele-positive subsets. Repertoires with fewer than 30,000 or more than 120,000 public chains, plus five repertoires with anomalous nucleotide sharing, were excluded from co-occurrence clustering. What TCRdb holds here is the immuneACCESS table cut down to in-frame rearrangements. Part of the clones is not present; checked against another copy, under half of the missing clones reflect an unresolved V gene, and the others are unexplained. V and J calls and clone size are those listed in that table; D and trimming were worked out from the DNA. The sample table records approximately 260,000 clones; about nine tenths of these occur just once. The ten largest account for roughly 1.6% of the sample.

The chain employs TRBV19 and TRBJ2-2; 8 middle bases align to TRBD2. Sequenced input: PBMCs. The sequence derives from a girl aged 2 to 9 in good health and CMV-seronegative. The DNA sequence reads TGTGCCAGTAGTATAGATCTAGGAGCCAGCGGGAGTGTGGAGCTGTTTTTT. It is translated as CASSIDLGASGSVELFF.